This TCR beta chain was recorded in a study of blood T cell repertoires in COVID-19 (dated by TCRdb to the early 2020s). About the investigation overall: Samples covering the acute and convalescent phases of COVID-19 were provided by collaborators in the United States, Italy and Spain. The material from the prospective study consisted of cDNA or gDNA derived from T cells, B-cell-depleted T cells, or PBMCs. Subjects who had been exposed to COVID-19, were actively infected with it, or had recovered from it provided the deeply sampled blood TCRbeta repertoires that made up the dataset. The repertoires were made available in a free public database intended to serve as a resource for research on the immune response to SARS-CoV-2. The samples were drawn from the first 160 participants of the ongoing ImmuneRACE study and from 950 to 1,500 subjects provided by 6 global collaborators. Sample metadata almost always included a de-identified subject ID, COVID-19 status, age in years and sex. Where available, HLA class I and class II types were taken from metadata supplied by the sample provider and were not determined by assay-based typing. What the authors observed across the whole study: The quantity of clinical and demographic metadata differed by source and by participant and was supplied without curation.

Collaborating institutions collected whole blood in K2EDTA tubes following their own protocols. For TCRbeta analysis, collaborators shipped samples in one of three forms: frozen whole blood, isolated PBMCs, or DNA extracted from either of those sample types. TCRbeta CDR3 regions were amplified from genomic DNA using the immunoSEQ Assay, a bias-controlled multiplex PCR. Per the authors' processing: Within the assay, amplification of reference gene primers was used to estimate how many nucleated cells each sample contained. To quantify the absolute abundance of each unique TCRbeta CDR3 rearrangement, sequence reads were collapsed and filtered. Productive Simpson clonality was computed per sample as the square root of Simpson's diversity index over productive rearrangements. What TCRdb holds here is the immuneACCESS table cut down to in-frame rearrangements. Part of the clones is not present; checked against another copy, under half of the missing clones reflect an unresolved V gene, and the others are unexplained. For V, J and clone size, that table is used; D and trimming come from the DNA. This sample comprises around 97,000 clones, almost 85% of them detected only once. Over 9.5% of the sample rests with the top ten.

A remark on this clone: No cognate antigen has been identified for it. It has no much larger one-base neighbor in the sample; base qualities were not kept.

CDR1 and CDR2 were assigned from the germline V gene (reference sequence) as LNHNV and YYDKDF. The CDR3 covers 16 residues, taking in both the cysteine and the phenylalanine. The read is trimmed to its CDR3 DNA, 48 bases read in frame from base 1. V loses 0 bases at its end and J loses 4 bases; junction bases beyond the gene matches: 3. This receptor was obtained from a man between 65 and 85 years old with acute or convalescent COVID-19. Sequencing was done on a sample of peripheral blood. The V and J segments used are TRBV15 and TRBJ2-2; TRBD2 lines up with 9 middle nucleotides. The CDR3 corresponds to CATSRDGTSITGELFF. The DNA is TGTGCCACCAGCAGAGACGGGACTAGCATCACCGGGGAGCTGTTTTTT.